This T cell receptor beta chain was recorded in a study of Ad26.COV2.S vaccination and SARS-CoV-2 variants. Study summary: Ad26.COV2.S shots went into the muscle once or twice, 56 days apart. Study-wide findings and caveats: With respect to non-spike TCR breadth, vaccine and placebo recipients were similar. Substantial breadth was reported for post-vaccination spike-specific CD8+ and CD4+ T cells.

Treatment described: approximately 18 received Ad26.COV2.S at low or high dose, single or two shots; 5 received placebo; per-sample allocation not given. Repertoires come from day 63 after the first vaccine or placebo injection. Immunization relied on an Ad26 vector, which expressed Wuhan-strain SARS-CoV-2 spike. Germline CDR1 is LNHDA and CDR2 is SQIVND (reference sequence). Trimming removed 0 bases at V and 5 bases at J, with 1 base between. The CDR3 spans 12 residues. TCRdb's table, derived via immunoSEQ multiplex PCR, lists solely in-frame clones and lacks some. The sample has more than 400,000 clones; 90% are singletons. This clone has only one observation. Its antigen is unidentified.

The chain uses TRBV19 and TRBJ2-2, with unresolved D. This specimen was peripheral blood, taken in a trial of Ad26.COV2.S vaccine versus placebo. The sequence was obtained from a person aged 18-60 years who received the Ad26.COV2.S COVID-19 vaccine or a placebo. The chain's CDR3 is CASSIDTGELFF. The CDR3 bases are TGTGCCAGTAGTATAGATACCGGGGAGCTGTTTTTT.